These 26 T cell receptor beta chains were sequenced from one sample in a study of shared clonotypes between healthy human individuals. Data came from immunoSEQ multiplex PCR; TCRdb stores just in-frame clones and leaves some out. The sample records over 700,000 clones, around 70% being singletons. The source material was memory CD4+ T cells sorted from blood. Subset noted: CD45RA-negative fraction. These receptors originate from a woman aged 25 to 45 in good health.

The chain uses TRBV28 and TRBJ2-3, with a tentative D call TRBD2 (6 bases). Germline CDR1 MDHEN, CDR2 SYDVKM. V lost 7 bases and J 2 bases, leaving 13 bases between the germline ends. The CDR3 extends over 14 amino acids. In DNA form, the CDR3 reads TGTGCCAGCACCATCGGCGGGGTCACAGATACGCAGTATTTT. The encoded protein is CASTIGGVTDTQYF.

The chain recombines TRBV11-3 with TRBJ2-2; D is unclear. Germline V gene lookup returns CDR1 SGHNT and CDR2 YENEEA. The CDR3 runs 12 residues. V dropped 5 bases and J dropped 6 bases, with 7 bases sitting between them. DNA of the CDR3: TGTGCCAGCAGCAAGGAAGCCGGGGAGCTGTTTTTT. It translates to CASSKEAGELFF.

The genes are TRBV4-1 and TRBJ2-5; the D gene is possibly TRBD1 (5 bases). The closer fit of TRBJ2-7 to the DNA end suggests the J call may be wrong. The CDR3 covers 14 residues. Germline V gives CDR1 MGHRA, CDR2 YSYEKL. The CDR3 spells CASSQDRVPYEQYF. CDR3 DNA sequence: TGCGCCAGCAGCCAAGACAGGGTTCCCTACGAGCAGTACTTC.

The V gene is TRBV28, the J gene TRBJ2-2; D not resolved. Germline values: CDR1 MDHEN, CDR2 SYDVKM. This CDR3 has 14 residues. The V end lost 6 bases, the J end lost 7 bases, and 15 bases lay between the germline ends. Here the CDR3 reads CASRPNRVGGELFF. The DNA of the CDR3 is TGTGCCAGCAGACCGAATAGGGTGGGCGGGGAGCTGTTTTTT.

This clone was seen more than once but under ten times. An end of the junction differs from the germline gene, which may be a read error. This chain connects TRBV29-1 to TRBJ2-5; D gene ambiguous. Per germline, CDR1 SQVTM and CDR2 ANQGSEA. This CDR3 has 10 residues. The CDR3 loop reads CSAEQETQYF. In DNA, the CDR3 is TGCAGCGCTGAACAAGAGACCCAGTACTTC.

This sequence joins TRBV19 and TRBJ1-1, with D tentatively TRBD1 (5 bases). The CDR3 loop spans 14 amino acids. Deletions cut 6 bases from V and 0 bases from J, with 11 bases between. Germline-derived CDR1 and CDR2 are LNHDA and SQIVND (reference sequence). CDR3 amino acids: CASRLDTLNTEAFF. The CDR3 coding sequence is TGTGCCAGTAGGCTGGACACCTTGAACACTGAAGCTTTCTTT.

This sequence joins TRBV6-5 and TRBJ2-1, with 7 bases matching TRBD1. With 2 bases clipped from V and 8 bases from J, the junction kept 12 bases outside the gene matches. The CDR3 covers 16 residues. Germline values: CDR1 MNHEY, CDR2 SVGAGI. In DNA, the CDR3 is TGTGCCAGCAGTTACCCTGACAGGGTTCAAAGTGATGAGCAGTTCTTC. Translated, it gives CASSYPDRVQSDEQFF.

This clone was counted at least ten times. Here the CDR3 DNA reads TGTGCCAGCTCTCCCGGGGCTGGAACTGAAGCTTTCTTT. Protein: CASSPGAGTEAFF. J is TRBJ1-1 and V is TRBV6-1, with D tentatively TRBD1 (5 bases). This CDR3 has 13 amino acids. V was pared by 8 bases and J by 5 bases, with 15 bases between. Germline V gives CDR1 MNHNS, CDR2 SASEGT.

The chain recombines TRBV19 with TRBJ2-5; TRBD2 matches 8 bases. V trimming: 6 bases; J trimming: 2 bases; junction bases outside the gene matches: 8. The CDR3 loop spans 15 amino acids. Looked up from germline, CDR1 is LNHDA and CDR2 is SQIVND (reference sequence). For the CDR3, the DNA is TGTGCCAGTAGAAGCATACTAGCGGCGCAAGAGACCCAGTACTTC. This gives the protein CASRSILAAQETQYF.

The V gene is TRBV18, the J gene TRBJ2-7, with D perhaps matching TRBD1 (6 bases). Germline CDR1 and CDR2: KGHSH and LQKENI. This CDR3 is built from 15 residues. V was clipped by 6 bases and J by 0 bases, with 15 bases between them. The CDR3 region is CASSPTGHLSYEQYF. The CDR3 DNA sequence: TGTGCCAGCTCGCCTACGGGACACCTCTCCTACGAGCAGTACTTC.

V and J are TRBV7-9 and TRBJ1-2; a possible D gene is TRBD1 (6 bases). The V gene's germline CDR1 is SEHNR and CDR2 FQNEAQ (reference sequence). The CDR3 runs 15 residues. Trimming took 8 bases from V and 2 from J, leaving 18 bases between them. CDR3 amino acids: CASGGGWAENYGYTF. CDR3 DNA sequence: TGTGCCAGCGGAGGGGGTTGGGCGGAGAACTATGGCTACACCTTC.

This clone was recorded once. This chain links TRBV28 with TRBJ1-3, with 7 bases aligning to TRBD1. Germline assignment: CDR1 MDHEN and CDR2 SYDVKM. V gave up 6 bases and J gave up 0 bases; unmatched junction bases: 8. The CDR3 has 16 amino acids. The CDR3 DNA reads as TGTGCCAGCAGCCCCCCGGGACAGAACTCTGGAAACACCATATATTTT. Translated, it gives CASSPPGQNSGNTIYF.

The chain links TRBV5-1 to TRBJ2-1; possible D gene TRBD2, 6 bases. V gave up 3 bases and J gave up 4 bases, with 20 bases separating them. Germline V gene data show CDR1 as SGHRS and CDR2 as YFSETQ. The CDR3 is 17 amino acids. The CDR3 sequence: CASSSIIASVLYNEQFF. CDR3 nucleotide sequence: TGCGCCAGCAGCTCAATTATAGCTAGCGTTCTTTACAATGAGCAGTTCTTC. The whole variable domain, remainder taken from reference TRBV5-1 and TRBJ2-1, is KAGVTQTPRYLIKTRGQQVTLSCSPISGHRSVSWYQQTPGQGLQFLFEYFSETQRNKGNFPGRFSGRQFSNSRSEMNVSTLELGDSALYLCASSSIIASVLYNEQFFGPGTRLTVL.

The rearrangement links TRBV15 to TRBJ1-5; D may be TRBD1 (6 bases). The CDR3 covers 17 residues. Trimming took 3 bases from V and 0 from J, leaving 15 bases between them. Germline lookup yields CDR1 LNHNV and CDR2 YYDKDF (reference sequence). The CDR3 region is CATSRLPGTYSNQPQHF. CDR3 nucleotide sequence: TGTGCCACCAGCAGGCTACCCGGGACATATAGCAATCAGCCCCAGCATTTT.

The J gene is TRBJ1-1, the V gene TRBV5-1; no firm D call. CDR3 length equals 14 residues. Trimming pared 4 bases from V and 4 bases from J, leaving 14 bases between. Germline CDR1 and CDR2: SGHRS and YFSETQ. CDR3 bases: TGCGCCAGCAGCCCGGGAGCGGAGGGCACTGAAGCTTTCTTT. This encodes CASSPGAEGTEAFF.

Concerning this clone: A far larger clone is only one base removed, so a read error is likely. V is TRBV7-2 and J is TRBJ1-5, with 7 bases lining up with TRBD1. CDR1 is SGHTA and CDR2 is FQGNSA in the germline V gene. The CDR3 spans 16 residues. The CDR3 sequence is CASNLYRGRSNQPQHF. CDR3 DNA: TGTGCCAGCAACTTATACAGGGGAAGGAGCAATCAGCCCCAGCATTTT. The variable domain in full, completed from reference TRBV7-2 and TRBJ1-5, reads GAGVSQSPSNKVTEKGKDVELRCDPISGHTALYWYRQSLGQGLEFLIYFQGNSAPDKSGLPSDRFSAERTGGSVSTLTIQRTQQEDSAVYLCASNLYRGRSNQPQHFGDGTRLSIL.

This chain connects TRBV10-1 to TRBJ2-5; D gene ambiguous. The V gene's germline CDR1 is WNHNN and CDR2 SYGVQD (reference sequence). The CDR3 runs to 14 residues. Trimming cost V 3 bases and J 2 bases, with 10 bases left between them. CDR3 in amino acids: CASSDRPGQETQYF. The CDR3 nucleotides read TGCGCCAGCAGTGACCGCCCGGGTCAAGAGACCCAGTACTTC.

The gene calls are TRBV11-1 and TRBJ1-1; 7 bases map to TRBD1. Germline CDR1 SGHAT, CDR2 FQDESV (reference sequence). V lost 5 bases, J lost 2 bases, and 5 bases stayed unmatched. CDR3 size: 14 residues. CDR3 bases: TGTGCCAGCAGCCTCTGGGACAGAAACACTGAAGCTTTCTTT. Protein product: CASSLWDRNTEAFF.

V is TRBV4-1 and J is TRBJ2-7, with D perhaps TRBD1 (6 bases). The germline gives CDR1 MGHRA, CDR2 YSYEKL. This CDR3 has 15 residues. Trimming removed 0 bases at V and 2 bases at J, with 11 bases between. This CDR3 is CASSQDYRAAYEQYF. For the CDR3, the DNA is TGCGCCAGCAGCCAAGATTACAGGGCAGCCTACGAGCAGTACTTC.

This clone was found once. A much bigger clone sits one base away, suggesting this may be a read error. The sample holds other DNA sequences that translate to the same CDR3. The rearrangement links TRBV6-5 to TRBJ2-2; D is uncertain. Trimming removed 0 bases at V and 0 bases at J, with 2 bases between. The CDR3 is made up of 14 amino acids. Germline V gives CDR1 MNHEY, CDR2 SVGAGI. CDR3 loop: CASSYSSNTGELFF. In nucleotides, the CDR3 is TGTGCCAGCAGTTACTCCTCGAACACCGGGGAGCTGTTTTTT.

This clone has only a few counts. The gene calls are TRBV28 and TRBJ2-2, with TRBD2 identical over 11 bases. J was trimmed by 5 bases and V by 6 bases; bases with no gene match: 11. CDR1 is MDHEN and CDR2 is SYDVKM in the germline V gene. This CDR3 is 17 amino acids long. The CDR3 nucleotides read TGTGCCAGCAGACCCTACTTAGCGGGAGGGTCTACCGGGGAGCTGTTTTTT. Amino acid sequence: CASRPYLAGGSTGELFF.

The chain couples TRBV7-2 to TRBJ2-1; possible D gene TRBD2, 6 bases. The V gene lost 2 bases and the J gene lost 4 bases, with 12 bases spanning the gap. Germline lookup yields CDR1 SGHTA and CDR2 FQGNSA. The CDR3 runs to 15 residues. The CDR3 bases are TGTGCCAGCAGCTTAACGCGGGGCCCTTACAATGAGCAGTTCTTC. Protein: CASSLTRGPYNEQFF.

This rearrangement joins TRBV20-1 to TRBJ1-2; D unclear. The CDR3 has 11 residues. CDR1 is DFQATT, CDR2 SNEGSKA, per germline (reference sequence). Trimming shortened V by 5 bases and J by 6 bases, and 10 bases separated the two germline ends. CDR3 DNA: TGCAGTGCTGCCCTCACCAATGGCTACACCTTC. It is translated as CSAALTNGYTF.

As for this clone: At the DNA level, this CDR3 is encoded by other sequences in the same sample as well. In nucleotides, the CDR3 is TGTGCCTGGAGTGTAACAGGCTATGGCTACACCTTC. Its protein product is CAWSVTGYGYTF. The genes are TRBV30 and TRBJ1-2, with a tentative D call TRBD1 (5 bases). This CDR3 is built from 12 residues. The germline V and J ends were trimmed by 0 bases and 4 bases, with 6 bases remaining between them. Germline assignment: CDR1 GTSNPN and CDR2 SVGIG (reference sequence). Variable domain in full (rest from reference TRBV30 and TRBJ1-2): SQTIHQWPATLVQPVGSPLSLECTVEGTSNPNLYWYRQAAGRGLQLLFYSVGIGQISSEVPQNLSASRPQDRQFILSSKKLLLSDSGFYLCAWSVTGYGYTFGSGTRLTVV.

This chain uses TRBV10-3 with TRBJ1-3; 7 bases are shared with TRBD1. CDR3 length equals 19 residues. Per the germline V gene, CDR1 is ENHRY and CDR2 is SYGVKD. With 0 bases clipped from V and 0 bases from J, the junction kept 11 bases outside the gene matches. CDR3: CAISESERQGSFSGNTIYF. Here the CDR3 DNA reads TGTGCCATCAGTGAGTCGGAGAGACAGGGAAGTTTCTCTGGAAACACCATATATTTT.

Many counts were recorded for this clone. The chain uses TRBV7-9 and TRBJ1-3, with D unclear. Looked up from germline, CDR1 is SEHNR and CDR2 is FQNEAQ (reference sequence). V lost 1 base to trimming and J lost 13 bases, with 11 bases between them. The CDR3 is 12 amino acids. In DNA, the CDR3 is TGTGCCAGCAGCTTAGATTTCGGAAAAATATATTTT. It is translated as CASSLDFGKIYF.